This record looks at one T cell receptor beta chain sequence and its context. The length of the CDR3 is 14 residues. With 6 bases clipped from V and 2 bases from J, the junction kept 5 bases outside the gene matches. Germline V gene lookup returns CDR1 MDHEN and CDR2 SYDVKM. TCR sequencing used cDNA made by reverse transcription of extracted RNA. Sequencing was performed with immunoSEQ multiplex PCR; in TCRdb, only in-frame clones are kept and a portion is missing. The repertoire holds approximately 150,000 clones, with around 83% as singletons. Treatment reported: oral pan-JAK inhibitor, 5-10 mg twice daily. Lesional scalp punch biopsies and peripheral blood were collected from alopecia areata patients. These data belong to a study of CD8+ T cells in alopecia areata.

The source was CD8+ T cells sorted from blood, collected at week 4, from a patient treated with tofacitinib. The rearrangement joins TRBV28 to TRBJ2-7; 9 bases are shared with TRBD2. The TCR sequence derives from a human donor with alopecia areata. In nucleotides, the CDR3 is TGTGCCAGCAGATTAGCGGGAGAGACCTACGAGCAGTACTTC. This gives the protein CASRLAGETYEQYF.